The sequence of this T cell receptor (beta chain) was determined in a study of T cell repertoires in cytomegalovirus infection. Broader study findings: The cumulative frequency of public TCR beta families identified carriers of CMV plus the relevant HLA. Clonotypes of TCR beta that were HLA-C-restricted and CMV-specific dominated the ex vivo response.

TCRdb called the reads again in MiXCR, with one record for every CDR3 protein. The sample has more than 150,000 distinct CDR3 sequences; roughly 20% are singletons. This clonotype appeared a few times. Its antigen is undetermined. This CDR3 has 14 residues. The germline V gene has CDR1 LNHDA and CDR2 SQIVND (reference sequence). Deletions cut 4 bases from V and 3 bases from J, with 9 bases between. The rearrangement links TRBV19 to TRBJ2-2; D is possibly TRBD1 (5 bases). The source of this sequence is a human donor in good health (CMV status not recorded). Some clones in this sample may be carry-over from other donors' samples. Specimen: PBMCs. The CDR3 sequence is CASSTTAYTGELFF. The DNA for the CDR3 is TGTGCCAGTAGTACGACAGCCTACACCGGGGAGCTGTTTTTT.